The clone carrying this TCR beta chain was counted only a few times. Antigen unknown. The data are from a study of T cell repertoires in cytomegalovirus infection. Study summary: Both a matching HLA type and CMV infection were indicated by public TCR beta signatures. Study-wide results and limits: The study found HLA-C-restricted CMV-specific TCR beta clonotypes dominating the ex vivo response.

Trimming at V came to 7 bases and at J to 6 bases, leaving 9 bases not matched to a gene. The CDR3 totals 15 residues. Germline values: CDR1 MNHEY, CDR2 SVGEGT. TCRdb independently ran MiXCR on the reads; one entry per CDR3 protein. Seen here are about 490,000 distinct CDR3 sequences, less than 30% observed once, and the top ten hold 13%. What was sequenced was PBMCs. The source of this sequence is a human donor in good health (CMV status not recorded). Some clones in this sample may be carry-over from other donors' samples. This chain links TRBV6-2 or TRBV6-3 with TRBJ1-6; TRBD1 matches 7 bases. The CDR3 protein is CASTLQGGRNSPLHF. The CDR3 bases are TGTGCCAGCACTTTGCAGGGGGGCCGTAATTCACCCCTCCACTTT.